A single sample gave rise to the 21 T cell receptor beta chains below, sequenced in a study of blood T cells in healthy people across ages. Sample-barcoded 5' priming and a J-beta primer mix drove a second PCR of about 6 to 12 cycles. TCRdb independently ran MiXCR on the 5' RACE reads; one entry per CDR3 protein. Of 1,500,000 or so distinct CDR3 sequences detected, approximately 39% appear once; the ten largest clones hold about 4%. Sequences were obtained from blood. These receptor sequences come from a woman between 18 and 29 years old in good health.

A few counts support this clonotype. J is TRBJ1-2 and V is TRBV18, with D possibly TRBD1 on 6 matching bases. Trimming removed 3 bases at V and 0 bases at J, with 14 bases between. The CDR3 is 16 amino acids. Germline values: CDR1 KGHSH, CDR2 LQKENI. The CDR3 sequence: CASSPPGQFANYGYTF. The DNA of the CDR3 is TGTGCCAGCTCACCCCCCGGACAGTTTGCTAACTATGGCTACACCTTC.

The J gene is TRBJ1-1, the V gene TRBV9; D is unclear. The CDR3 consists of 14 residues. The germline V gene has CDR1 SGDLS and CDR2 YYNGEE. V lost 2 bases and J 5 bases, leaving 13 bases between the germline ends. The CDR3 DNA is TGTGCCAGCAGCGTGTCTTCCTCTGCGACTGAAGCTTTCTTT. Translating it yields CASSVSSSATEAFF. Complete variable domain (other parts from reference TRBV9 and TRBJ1-1): DSGVTQTPKHLITATGQRVTLRCSPRSGDLSVYWYQQSLDQGLQFLIQYYNGEERAKGNILERFSAQQFPDLHSELNLSSLELGDSALYFCASSVSSSATEAFFGQGTRLTVV.

A few counts support this clonotype. J is TRBJ2-1 and V is TRBV19; a weak D match, TRBD2 (6 bases). CDR1 is LNHDA and CDR2 is SQIVND in the germline V gene (reference sequence). The ends were cut back, 4 bases at V and 9 bases at J, with 16 bases in the middle. The CDR3 has 14 residues. Here the CDR3 reads CASSRPTRLAEQFF. CDR3 nucleotide sequence: TGTGCCAGTAGTAGGCCGACTAGACTGGCTGAGCAGTTCTTC. The entire variable domain, with the rest obtained from reference TRBV19 and TRBJ2-1, is as follows: DGGITQSPKYLFRKEGQNVTLSCEQNLNHDAMYWYRQDPGQGLRLIYYSQIVNDFQKGDIAEGYSVSREKKESFPLTVTSAQKNPTAFYLCASSRPTRLAEQFFGPGTRLTVL.

The CDR3 bases are TGCAGTGCAAAACGGCGGAGCTCTGGAAACACCATATATTTT. This codes for CSAKRRSSGNTIYF. This chain links TRBV20-1 with TRBJ1-3; D is undetermined. Per germline, CDR1 DFQATT and CDR2 SNEGSKA (reference sequence). The length of the CDR3 is 14 residues. Trimming shortened V by 6 bases and J by 0 bases, and 12 bases separated the two germline ends.

The chain has TRBV20-1 and TRBJ2-7; D is possibly TRBD1 or TRBD2 (5 bases each). CDR1 is DFQATT and CDR2 is SNEGSKA in the germline V gene (reference sequence). The CDR3 totals 13 residues. V was pared by 0 bases and J by 7 bases, with 13 bases between. The CDR3 region has the DNA TGCAGTGCTAGAGATACAGCGGACAATGAGCAGTACTTC. Amino acids: CSARDTADNEQYF.

This clonotype was seen a single time. CDR3 amino acids: CASSLVITAAQYF. The CDR3 DNA is TGTGCCAGCAGCTTAGTCATAACAGCCGCCCAGTACTTC. This chain uses TRBV11-2 with TRBJ2-5, with D unresolved. The V and J ends lost 1 base and 9 bases respectively, with 12 bases between them. The V gene's germline CDR1 is SGHAT and CDR2 FQNNGV. The CDR3 loop spans 13 amino acids.

This clonotype was seen a few times. This may be a read error: a much more frequent sequence differs by one nucleotide. This chain uses TRBV6-6 with TRBJ2-5, with TRBD2 matching over 13 bases. Germline-derived CDR1 and CDR2 are MNHNY and SVGAGI (reference sequence). This CDR3 is built from 15 residues. After removal of 5 bases from V and 11 bases from J, the junction contained 11 bases not matched to a gene. The CDR3 loop is CASSRTSGGGDEQYF. The CDR3 DNA sequence: TGTGCCAGCAGTCGTACTAGCGGGGGGGGAGATGAGCAGTACTTC.

The V and J genes are TRBV6-2 or TRBV6-3 and TRBJ2-7; D tentatively reads TRBD1 or TRBD2 (5 bases each). The V end was cut by 6 bases, the J end by 3 bases, with 18 bases between. Germline loops: CDR1 MNHEY, CDR2 SVGEGT. The CDR3 sequence is 15 residues long. CDR3 coding DNA: TGTGCCAGCAGAAGTCCGGGACGGAACCTCTACGAGCAGTACTTC. This gives the protein CASRSPGRNLYEQYF.

This clonotype appeared many times. This rearrangement joins TRBV5-1 to TRBJ2-3; D ambiguous. V gave up 2 bases and J gave up 0 bases, with 7 bases separating them. CDR1 and CDR2 (germline): SGHRS, YFSETQ. The CDR3 runs 14 residues. The CDR3: CASSLPTSTDTQYF. DNA for the CDR3: TGCGCCAGCAGCTTACCAACTAGCACAGATACGCAGTATTTT. The full variable domain, its missing parts supplied by reference TRBV5-1 and TRBJ2-3, is KAGVTQTPRYLIKTRGQQVTLSCSPISGHRSVSWYQQTPGQGLQFLFEYFSETQRNKGNFPGRFSGRQFSNSRSEMNVSTLELGDSALYLCASSLPTSTDTQYFGPGTRLTVL.

This clonotype turned up a few times. The chain recombines TRBV5-1 with TRBJ2-7; D not certain. The CDR3 has 13 amino acids. Germline V gives CDR1 SGHRS, CDR2 YFSETQ. Trimming took 2 bases from V and 2 from J, leaving 8 bases between them. CDR3 residues: CASSLSFAYEQYF. The CDR3 nucleotides read TGCGCCAGCAGCTTAAGTTTCGCCTACGAGCAGTACTTC.

This clonotype was counted a single time. This chain joins TRBV7-8 and TRBJ1-2; no reliable D call. From germline, CDR1 is SGHVS and CDR2 FQNEAQ. CDR3 size: 16 residues. Trimming shortened V by 0 bases and J by 0 bases, and 11 bases separated the two germline ends. This CDR3 reads CASSLAVWAANYGYTF. The DNA for the CDR3 is TGTGCCAGCAGCTTAGCGGTGTGGGCAGCTAACTATGGCTACACCTTC. The whole variable domain, remainder taken from reference TRBV7-8 and TRBJ1-2, is GAGVSQSPRYKVAKRGQDVALRCDPISGHVSLFWYQQALGQGPEFLTYFQNEAQLDKSGLPSDRFFAERPEGSVSTLKIQRTQQEDSAVYLCASSLAVWAANYGYTFGSGTRLTVV.

This clonotype has just a few counts. This sequence joins TRBV6-5 and TRBJ2-7; no reliable D call. CDR1 and CDR2 from the germline V gene are MNHEY and SVGAGI. The V and J ends lost 2 bases and 5 bases respectively, with 10 bases between them. This CDR3 spans 13 amino acids. CDR3 region: CASSYEVSDEQYF. CDR3 DNA: TGTGCCAGCAGTTACGAAGTCAGCGACGAGCAGTACTTC.

This clonotype has only a few counts. The genes are TRBV27 and TRBJ2-1, with D possibly TRBD2 on 5 matching bases. V lost 2 bases, J lost 4 bases, and 15 bases lay in between. CDR3 length: 16 amino acids. Germline V gene lookup returns CDR1 MNHEY and CDR2 SMNVEV (reference sequence). CDR3 bases: TGTGCCAGCAGTTTACCTGCGGGCGGTCGATACAATGAGCAGTTCTTC. Translation: CASSLPAGGRYNEQFF.

This rearrangement joins TRBV2 to TRBJ2-4, with TRBD1 as a possible D gene (5 bases). The J call may be incorrect, as the DNA end agrees better with TRBJ2-5. Germline-derived CDR1 and CDR2 are SNHLY and FYNNEI. CDR3 length: 12 amino acids. The CDR3 is CASSERGRTQYF. The CDR3 DNA reads as TGTGCCAGCAGTGAAAGGGGAAGGACCCAGTACTTC.

CDR3 coding DNA: TGTGCCAGCAGGAAGACAGGGGGTCGCCCCTGGACCCAGTACTTC. Residues: CASRKTGGRPWTQYF. This chain joins TRBV7-9 and TRBJ2-7; 9 bases fit TRBD1. TRBJ2-5 matches the DNA end more closely, so the J call is doubtful. The CDR3 runs 15 residues. The germline V gene has CDR1 SEHNR and CDR2 FQNEAQ (reference sequence).

This clonotype was detected a few times. The chain employs TRBV20-1 and TRBJ2-7, with 9 bases aligning to TRBD1. The length of the CDR3 is 14 residues. Germline V gene lookup returns CDR1 DFQATT and CDR2 SNEGSKA (reference sequence). Trimming cost V 3 bases and J 3 bases; bases outside gene matches: 6. Written as DNA, the CDR3 is TGCAGTGCTAGGGGGACAGGGTCACGCTACGAGCAGTACTTC. Its protein is CSARGTGSRYEQYF.

This clonotype came up a few times. The CDR3 is CSVAGTAAFF. The CDR3 DNA is TGCAGCGTAGCCGGGACGGCGGCTTTCTTT. The V gene is TRBV29-1, the J gene TRBJ1-1; D is perhaps TRBD1 (5 bases). The CDR3 is 10 residues long. V lost 6 bases and J 11 bases, leaving 13 bases between the germline ends. Germline assignment: CDR1 SQVTM and CDR2 ANQGSEA. Variable domain in full (rest from reference TRBV29-1 and TRBJ1-1): SAVISQKPSRDICQRGTSLTIQCQVDSQVTMMFWYRQQPGQSLTLIATANQGSEATYESGFVIDKFPISRPNLTFSTLTVSNMSPEDSSIYLCSVAGTAAFFGQGTRLTVV.

This chain connects TRBV12-3 or TRBV12-4 to TRBJ1-5; D is unclear. V was trimmed by 6 bases and J by 7 bases, leaving 13 bases between them. The CDR3 spans 13 residues. The CDR3 loop reads CASSQDAGQPQHF. CDR3 in DNA: TGTGCCAGCAGCCAAGACGCGGGCCAGCCCCAGCATTTT.

This clonotype was counted a few times. For the CDR3, the DNA is TGTGCCAGTAACGACCCCCCGGGCGGTGGGGACACAGATACGCAGTATTTT. As protein: CASNDPPGGGDTDTQYF. The V call is TRBV19, the J call TRBJ2-3; D is unclear. Germline V gives CDR1 LNHDA, CDR2 SQIVND (reference sequence). The CDR3 runs to 17 residues. V lost 7 bases, J lost 2 bases, and 22 bases lay in between.

DNA of the CDR3: TGTGCCAGCACCTACGGACAGGGGCAGTTCTTC. Its translation: CASTYGQGQFF. The rearrangement joins TRBV6-1 to TRBJ2-1; 8 bases fit TRBD1. V gave up 7 bases and J gave up 12 bases; unmatched junction bases: 5. This CDR3 spans 11 amino acids. Germline V gives CDR1 MNHNS, CDR2 SASEGT.

The genes are TRBV5-1 and TRBJ2-1; D unclear. Germline values: CDR1 SGHRS, CDR2 YFSETQ. V lost 4 bases and J lost 0, with 14 bases in between. The CDR3 length is 16 residues. The CDR3 nucleotides read TGCGCCAGCAGCATTCGCGCTGCTAGCTCCTACAATGAGCAGTTCTTC. This codes for CASSIRAASSYNEQFF.